This T cell receptor (beta chain) was sequenced in a study of CD8 T cells in Susac syndrome. Reverse transcription used roughly 0.5 to 1 ug RNA and random hexamers. TCRdb processed the immunoSEQ multiplex PCR reads anew with MiXCR; each CDR3 protein has one entry. The table records a few hundred thousand distinct CDR3 sequences, 95% of them present only once. CD8+ and CD4+ T cells taken from blood had their TCR beta sequenced. CDR3 size: 14 residues. Germline CDR1 and CDR2: SGHVS and FQNEAQ. Trimming removed 1 base at V and 7 bases at J, with 13 bases between. This sequence was found in a human donor with multiple sclerosis. The sequenced sample consisted of CD4+ T cells from PBMCs. V is TRBV7-8 and J is TRBJ2-5; possibly TRBD2 for D (5 bases). CDR3 in DNA: TGTGCCAGCAGCTTAGGGCTAGCTGCCGTGACCCAGTACTTC. Protein sequence: CASSLGLAAVTQYF.